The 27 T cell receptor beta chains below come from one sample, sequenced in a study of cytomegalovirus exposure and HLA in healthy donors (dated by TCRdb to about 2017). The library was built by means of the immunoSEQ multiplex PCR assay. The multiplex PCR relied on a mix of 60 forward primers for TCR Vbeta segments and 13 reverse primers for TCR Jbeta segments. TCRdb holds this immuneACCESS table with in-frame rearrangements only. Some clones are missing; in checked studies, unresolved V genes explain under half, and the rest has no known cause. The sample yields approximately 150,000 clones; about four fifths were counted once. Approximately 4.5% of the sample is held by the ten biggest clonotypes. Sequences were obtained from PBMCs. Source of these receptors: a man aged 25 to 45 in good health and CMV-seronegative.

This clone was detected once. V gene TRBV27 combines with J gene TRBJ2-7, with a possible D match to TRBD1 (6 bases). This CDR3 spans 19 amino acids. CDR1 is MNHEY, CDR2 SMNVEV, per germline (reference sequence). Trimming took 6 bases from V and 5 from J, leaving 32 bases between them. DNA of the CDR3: TGTGCCAGCAGAATAGATCCCCCGGGTAGGCGGCTGGACAGAAACGAGCAGTACTTC. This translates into CASRIDPPGRRLDRNEQYF.

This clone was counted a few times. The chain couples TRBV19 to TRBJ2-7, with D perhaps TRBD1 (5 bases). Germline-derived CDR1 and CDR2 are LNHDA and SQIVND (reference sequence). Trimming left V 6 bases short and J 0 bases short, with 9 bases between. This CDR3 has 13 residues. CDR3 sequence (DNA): TGTGCCAGTAGAGACAGTTACTCCTACGAGCAGTACTTC. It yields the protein CASRDSYSYEQYF.

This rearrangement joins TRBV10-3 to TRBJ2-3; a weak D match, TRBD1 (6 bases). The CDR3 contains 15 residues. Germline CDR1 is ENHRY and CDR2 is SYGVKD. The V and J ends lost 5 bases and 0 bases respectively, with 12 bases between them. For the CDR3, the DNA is TGTGCCATCAGTAATCCGGGACATAGCACAGATACGCAGTATTTT. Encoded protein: CAISNPGHSTDTQYF.

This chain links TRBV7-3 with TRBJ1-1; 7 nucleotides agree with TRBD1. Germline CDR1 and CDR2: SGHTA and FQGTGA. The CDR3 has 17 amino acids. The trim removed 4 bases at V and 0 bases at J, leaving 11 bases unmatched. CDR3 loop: CASSSSRDRVMNTEAFF. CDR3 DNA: TGTGCCAGCAGCTCATCCCGGGACAGAGTTATGAACACTGAAGCTTTCTTT.

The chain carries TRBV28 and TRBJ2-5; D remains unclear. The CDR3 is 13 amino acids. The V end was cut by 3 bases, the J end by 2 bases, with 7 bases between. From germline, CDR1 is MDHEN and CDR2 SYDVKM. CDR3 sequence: CASSFEQQETQYF. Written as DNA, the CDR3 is TGTGCCAGCAGTTTTGAACAGCAAGAGACCCAGTACTTC. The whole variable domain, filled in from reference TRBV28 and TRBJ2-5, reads DVKVTQSSRYLVKRTGEKVFLECVQDMDHENMFWYRQDPGLGLRLIYFSYDVKMKEKGDIPEGYSVSREKKERFSLILESASTNQTSMYLCASSFEQQETQYFGPGTRLLVL.

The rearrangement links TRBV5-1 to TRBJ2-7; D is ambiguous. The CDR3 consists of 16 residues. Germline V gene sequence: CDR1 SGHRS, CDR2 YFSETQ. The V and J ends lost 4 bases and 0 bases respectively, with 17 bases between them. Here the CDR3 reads CASSPLNGLSSYEQYF. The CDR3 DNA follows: TGCGCCAGCAGCCCTTTAAACGGGTTGAGCTCCTACGAGCAGTACTTC.

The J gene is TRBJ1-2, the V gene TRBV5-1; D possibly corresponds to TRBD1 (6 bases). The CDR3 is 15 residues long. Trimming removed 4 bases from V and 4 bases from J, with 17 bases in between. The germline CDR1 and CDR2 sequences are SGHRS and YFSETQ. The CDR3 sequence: CASSGGSGVVYGYTF. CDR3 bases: TGCGCCAGCAGCGGGGGTTCAGGGGTTGTCTATGGCTACACCTTC.

The CDR3 protein is CASLTAGVTPYEQYF. The CDR3 DNA is TGTGCCAGCCTAACGGCAGGGGTCACTCCTTACGAGCAGTACTTC. This chain connects TRBV28 to TRBJ2-7, with D perhaps TRBD1 (6 bases). CDR1 is MDHEN, CDR2 SYDVKM, per germline. V lost 8 bases, J lost 4 bases, and 21 bases lay in between. The CDR3 contains 15 residues. Combining the CDR3 with reference TRBV28 and TRBJ2-7 gives the whole variable domain DVKVTQSSRYLVKRTGEKVFLECVQDMDHENMFWYRQDPGLGLRLIYFSYDVKMKEKGDIPEGYSVSREKKERFSLILESASTNQTSMYLCASLTAGVTPYEQYFGPGTRLTVT.

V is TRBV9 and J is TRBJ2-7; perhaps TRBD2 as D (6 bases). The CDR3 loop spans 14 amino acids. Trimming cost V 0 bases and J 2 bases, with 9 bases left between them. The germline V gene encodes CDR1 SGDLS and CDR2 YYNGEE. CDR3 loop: CASSVGGVPYEQYF. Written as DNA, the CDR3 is TGTGCCAGCAGCGTAGGGGGGGTCCCCTACGAGCAGTACTTC.

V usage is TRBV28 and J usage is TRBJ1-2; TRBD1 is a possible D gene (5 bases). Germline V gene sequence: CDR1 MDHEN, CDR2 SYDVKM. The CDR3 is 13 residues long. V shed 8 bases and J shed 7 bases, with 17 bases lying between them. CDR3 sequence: CASGPTVRSGYTF. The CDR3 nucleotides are TGTGCCAGCGGACCGACAGTTCGGAGTGGCTACACCTTC.

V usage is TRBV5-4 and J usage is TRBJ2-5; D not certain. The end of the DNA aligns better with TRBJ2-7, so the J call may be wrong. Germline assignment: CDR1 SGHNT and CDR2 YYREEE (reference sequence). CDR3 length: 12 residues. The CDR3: CASSMGSYEQYF. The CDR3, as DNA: TGTGCCAGCAGCATGGGGTCCTACGAGCAGTACTTC.

CDR3 residues: CASSLGRVAEAFF. CDR3 nucleotides: TGTGCCAGCAGTTTAGGGAGGGTTGCTGAAGCTTTCTTT. V is TRBV28 and J is TRBJ1-1, with no clear D. The CDR3 extends over 13 amino acids. V was cut by 2 bases and J by 6 bases, with 10 bases left in between. Germline assignment: CDR1 MDHEN and CDR2 SYDVKM.

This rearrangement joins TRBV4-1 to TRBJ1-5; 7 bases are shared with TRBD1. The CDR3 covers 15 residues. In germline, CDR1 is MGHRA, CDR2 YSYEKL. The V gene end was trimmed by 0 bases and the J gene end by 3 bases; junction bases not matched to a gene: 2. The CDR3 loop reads CASSQEDRANQPQHF. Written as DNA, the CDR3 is TGCGCCAGCAGCCAAGAAGACAGGGCCAATCAGCCCCAGCATTTT.

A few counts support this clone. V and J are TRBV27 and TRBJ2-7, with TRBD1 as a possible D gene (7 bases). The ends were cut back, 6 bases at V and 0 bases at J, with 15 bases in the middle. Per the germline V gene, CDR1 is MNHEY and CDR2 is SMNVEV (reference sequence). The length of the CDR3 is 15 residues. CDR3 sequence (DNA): TGTGCCAGCAGCTCCAGGGGGGTCAGCTCCTACGAGCAGTACTTC. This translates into CASSSRGVSSYEQYF.

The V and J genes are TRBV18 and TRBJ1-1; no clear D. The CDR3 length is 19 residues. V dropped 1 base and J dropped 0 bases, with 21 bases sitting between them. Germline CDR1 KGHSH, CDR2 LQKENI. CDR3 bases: TGTGCCAGCTCACCACTTCCCTACGGAGGGTACGCGATGAACACTGAAGCTTTCTTT. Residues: CASSPLPYGGYAMNTEAFF. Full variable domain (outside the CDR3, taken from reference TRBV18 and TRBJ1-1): NAGVMQNPRHLVRRRGQEARLRCSPMKGHSHVYWYRQLPEEGLKFMVYLQKENIIDESGMPKERFSAEFPKEGPSILRIQQVVRGDSAAYFCASSPLPYGGYAMNTEAFFGQGTRLTVV.

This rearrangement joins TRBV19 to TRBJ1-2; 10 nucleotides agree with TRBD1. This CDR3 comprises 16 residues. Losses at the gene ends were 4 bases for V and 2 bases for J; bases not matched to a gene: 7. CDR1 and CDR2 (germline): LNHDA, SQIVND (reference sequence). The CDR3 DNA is TGTGCCAGTAGTACGGGACAGGGGAGACCGAACTATGGCTACACCTTC. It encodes CASSTGQGRPNYGYTF.

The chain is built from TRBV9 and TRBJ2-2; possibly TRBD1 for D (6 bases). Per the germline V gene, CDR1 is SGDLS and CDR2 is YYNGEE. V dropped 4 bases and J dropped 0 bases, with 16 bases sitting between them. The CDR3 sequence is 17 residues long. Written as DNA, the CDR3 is TGTGCCAGCAGCCCCAGATCGGACAGCCCGAACACCGGGGAGCTGTTTTTT. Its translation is CASSPRSDSPNTGELFF.

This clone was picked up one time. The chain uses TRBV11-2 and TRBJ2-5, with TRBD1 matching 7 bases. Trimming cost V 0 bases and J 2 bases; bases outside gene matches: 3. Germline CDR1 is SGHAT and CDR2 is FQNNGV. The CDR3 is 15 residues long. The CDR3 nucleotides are TGTGCCAGCAGCTTAGACCCGGGACAGCAAGAGACCCAGTACTTC. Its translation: CASSLDPGQQETQYF.

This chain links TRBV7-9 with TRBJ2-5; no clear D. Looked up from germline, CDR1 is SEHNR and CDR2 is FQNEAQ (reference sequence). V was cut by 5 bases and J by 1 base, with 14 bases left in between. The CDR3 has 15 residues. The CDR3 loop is CASSLQEDFQETQYF. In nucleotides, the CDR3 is TGTGCCAGCAGCCTCCAGGAAGATTTCCAAGAGACCCAGTACTTC.

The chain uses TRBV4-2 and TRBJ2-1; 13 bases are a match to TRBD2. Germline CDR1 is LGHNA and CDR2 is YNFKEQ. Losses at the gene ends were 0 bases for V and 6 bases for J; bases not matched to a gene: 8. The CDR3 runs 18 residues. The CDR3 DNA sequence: TGTGCCAGCAGCCAAGAAGGGACTAGCGGGACCCCCGCCAATGAGCAGTTCTTC. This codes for CASSQEGTSGTPANEQFF.

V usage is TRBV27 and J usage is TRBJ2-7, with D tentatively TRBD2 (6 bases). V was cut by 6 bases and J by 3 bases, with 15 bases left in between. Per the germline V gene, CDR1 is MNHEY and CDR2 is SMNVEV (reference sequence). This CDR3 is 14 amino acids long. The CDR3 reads CASRISGVNYEQYF. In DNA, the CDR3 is TGTGCCAGCAGGATCTCGGGGGTAAACTACGAGCAGTACTTC.

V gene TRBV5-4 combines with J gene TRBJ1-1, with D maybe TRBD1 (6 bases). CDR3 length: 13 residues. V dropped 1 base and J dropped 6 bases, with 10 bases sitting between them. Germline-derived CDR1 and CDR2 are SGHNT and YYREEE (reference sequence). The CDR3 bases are TGTGCCAGCAGCTTGCAGGGGACCCCTGAAGCTTTCTTT. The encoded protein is CASSLQGTPEAFF.

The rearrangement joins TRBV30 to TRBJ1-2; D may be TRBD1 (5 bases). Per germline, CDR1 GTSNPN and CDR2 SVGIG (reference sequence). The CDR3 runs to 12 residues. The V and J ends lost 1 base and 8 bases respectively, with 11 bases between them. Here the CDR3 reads CAWSARGGGYTF. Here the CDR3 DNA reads TGTGCCTGGAGTGCAAGGGGAGGCGGCTACACCTTC.

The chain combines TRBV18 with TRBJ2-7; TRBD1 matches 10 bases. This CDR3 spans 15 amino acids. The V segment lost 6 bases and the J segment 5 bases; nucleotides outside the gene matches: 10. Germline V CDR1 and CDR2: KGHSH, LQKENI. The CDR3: CASSRTGTGAHEQYF. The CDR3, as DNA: TGTGCCAGCTCGCGTACCGGGACAGGGGCCCACGAGCAGTACTTC.

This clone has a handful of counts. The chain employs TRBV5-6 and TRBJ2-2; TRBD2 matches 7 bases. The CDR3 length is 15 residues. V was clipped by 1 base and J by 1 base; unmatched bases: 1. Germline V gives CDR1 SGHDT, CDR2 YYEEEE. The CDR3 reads CASSLPSGNTGELFF. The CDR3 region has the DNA TGTGCCAGCAGCTTGCCTAGCGGGAACACCGGGGAGCTGTTTTTT.

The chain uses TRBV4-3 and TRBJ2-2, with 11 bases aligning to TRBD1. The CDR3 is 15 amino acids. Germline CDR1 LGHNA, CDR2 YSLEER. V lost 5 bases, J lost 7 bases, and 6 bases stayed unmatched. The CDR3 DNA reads TGCGCCAGCAGCTTGGACAGGGGGCGCAGCGGGGAGCTGTTTTTT. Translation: CASSLDRGRSGELFF.

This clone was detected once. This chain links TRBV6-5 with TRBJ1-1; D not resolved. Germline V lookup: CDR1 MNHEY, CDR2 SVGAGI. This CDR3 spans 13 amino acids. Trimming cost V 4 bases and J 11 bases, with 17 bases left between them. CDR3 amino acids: CASSSGVSLPAFF. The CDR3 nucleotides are TGTGCCAGCAGTTCCGGAGTTTCCCTCCCCGCTTTCTTT.